A single sample gave rise to the 10 T cell receptor beta chains below, sequenced in a study of spatial heterogeneity in lung cancer. TCRdb processed the 5' RACE reads anew with MiXCR; each CDR3 protein has one entry. The sample includes more than 10,000 distinct CDR3 sequences, 3.9% of them seen just once. Time point given: sample taken at primary tumor resection. Unsorted whole RNA of tumor, nontumor lung or frozen PBMC was sequenced. Sequenced here: PBMCs, sampled at surgery. These receptor sequences come from a male donor with early-stage non-small cell lung cancer.

This clonotype was seen at least ten times. With the library built for alpha chains, this beta chain is off target and its frequency is not meaningful. V is TRBV19 and J is TRBJ2-5; 7 positions agree with TRBD1. V shed 3 bases, J shed 2 bases, and the junction held 6 bases outside the gene matches. Germline values: CDR1 LNHDA, CDR2 SQIVND (reference sequence). The CDR3 is 15 amino acids. In DNA, the CDR3 is TGTGCCAGTAGTATGATGTTGGGACAGCAAGAGACCCAGTACTTC. This gives the protein CASSMMLGQQETQYF.

This clonotype was found many times. This beta chain is a stray sequence in a library constructed for alpha chains; its clone size is not meaningful. The chain recombines TRBV25-1 with TRBJ2-7, with D tentatively TRBD2 (6 bases). The CDR3 consists of 12 residues. Germline CDR1 MGHDK, CDR2 SYGVNS. V lost 7 bases and J 0 bases, leaving 7 bases between the germline ends. In DNA form, the CDR3 reads TGTGCCAGCACCGGGGGCTCCTACGAGCAGTACTTC. As protein: CASTGGSYEQYF.

This clonotype appeared many times. Because the library targeted alpha chains, this beta chain is an off-target read whose size means little. The rearrangement links TRBV29-1 to TRBJ1-1; maybe TRBD1 (5 bases). V was shortened by 7 bases and J by 4 bases, with 10 bases between the two germline ends. Germline V gene lookup returns CDR1 SQVTM and CDR2 ANQGSEA. The CDR3 is 11 residues long. Written as DNA, the CDR3 is TGCAGCGCTCAGAGGGGCACTGAAGCTTTCTTT. This sequence encodes CSAQRGTEAFF.

This clonotype has ten or more counts. A library made for alpha chains picked up this beta chain off target, so its size means little. The V call is TRBV7-8, the J call TRBJ2-5, with 8 bases matching TRBD2. V was pared by 7 bases and J by 1 base, with 8 bases of the junction left unmatched. The CDR3 spans 15 residues. CDR1 and CDR2 (germline): SGHVS, FQNEAQ. CDR3: CASNFGGGSQETQYF. DNA for the CDR3: TGTGCCAGCAACTTCGGGGGGGGGTCCCAAGAGACCCAGTACTTC.

This clonotype was observed at least ten times. This beta chain turned up in a library designed for alpha chains; as an off-target read, its abundance says little. The chain carries TRBV18 and TRBJ2-5; D uncertain. Trimming stripped 2 bases from V and 4 bases from J, with 8 bases between. The CDR3 extends over 13 amino acids. Germline-derived CDR1 and CDR2 are KGHSH and LQKENI. The CDR3 here is CASSPGFGETQYF. The CDR3 nucleotides read TGTGCCAGCTCACCAGGTTTTGGAGAGACCCAGTACTTC.

Only a few counts were recorded for this clonotype. Since it is a stray read in a library aimed at alpha chains, this beta chain has a size that is not meaningful. This chain links TRBV18 with TRBJ2-7; D is possibly TRBD2 (6 bases). V shed 4 bases and J shed 0 bases, with 10 bases lying between them. The germline V gene has CDR1 KGHSH and CDR2 LQKENI. The CDR3 is 14 amino acids. This chain's CDR3 is CASSRGLTSYEQYF. In nucleotides, the CDR3 is TGTGCCAGCTCACGGGGACTCACCTCCTACGAGCAGTACTTC.

Concerning this clonotype itself: The library was prepared for alpha chains; this beta chain is a stray read, so its frequency means little. This chain uses TRBV7-3 with TRBJ2-5; D might be TRBD2 (6 bases). This CDR3 contains 14 residues. The V gene's germline CDR1 is SGHTA and CDR2 FQGTGA. V was shortened by 1 base and J by 2 bases, with 8 bases between the two germline ends. CDR3 coding DNA: TGTGCCAGCAGCTTAAATAGCGGTCAAGAGACCCAGTACTTC. Amino acids: CASSLNSGQETQYF.

This clonotype was counted ten times or more. A library made for alpha chains picked up this beta chain off target, so its size means little. The chain combines TRBV7-2 with TRBJ2-1, with D perhaps TRBD1 (5 bases). The germline CDR1 and CDR2 sequences are SGHTA and FQGNSA. Between the trimmed V and J ends, which lost 1 base and 9 bases, there was a span of 7 bases. This CDR3 has 12 amino acids. The chain's CDR3 is CASSLGTIEQFF. The DNA for the CDR3 is TGTGCCAGCAGCTTAGGGACAATTGAGCAGTTCTTC.

This clonotype was detected many times. Since it is a stray read in a library aimed at alpha chains, this beta chain has a size that is not meaningful. The rearrangement uses TRBV6-6 and TRBJ1-6; D perhaps matches TRBD1 (6 bases). CDR1 is MNHNY, CDR2 SVGAGI, per germline (reference sequence). V was trimmed by 5 bases and J by 7 bases, leaving 21 bases between them. CDR3 length equals 17 residues. The DNA of the CDR3 is TGTGCCAGCAGTGCTCCGCCGGGACATGGGACGAATTCACCCCTCCACTTT. It codes for CASSAPPGHGTNSPLHF.

The sample holds many counts of this clonotype. For a library built for alpha chains, this beta chain is a stray read; little rests on its size. The chain has TRBV29-1 and TRBJ2-5; no clear D gene. The germline V and J ends were trimmed by 5 bases and 5 bases, with 9 bases remaining between them. This CDR3 has 11 amino acids. The V gene's germline CDR1 is SQVTM and CDR2 ANQGSEA. The CDR3, as DNA: TGCAGCGTTCCGGCCTGGGAGACCCAGTACTTC. This translates into CSVPAWETQYF.